This entry concerns a single T cell receptor beta chain. Its antigen is undetermined. Trimming took 5 bases from V and 2 from J; bases not matched to a gene: 7. CDR3 length: 17 residues. The germline CDR1 and CDR2 sequences are MNHEY and SMNVEV (reference sequence). This sample was included in a study of shared clonotypes between healthy human individuals. Study results and caveats: Clonotypes that were shared across a handful of donors made up approximately 5% of naive CD4 clonotypes. Enrolling few donors narrowed the genetic and exposure-history diversity that was represented.

CD45RO-negative cells were positively selected for CCR7, leaving out terminally differentiated effector memory CD45RA+ cells. TCRdb keeps only in-frame clones here, not all; method: immunoSEQ multiplex PCR. Of around 2.1 million clones in the sample, about 92% are singletons; the top ten hold over 1.5%. The sequence came from a man younger than 35 in good health. Some clones in this sample may be carry-over from other donors' samples. The gene calls are TRBV27 and TRBJ2-3; 13 positions agree with TRBD2. Sequencing was carried out using naive CD8+ T cells from PBMCs. Written as DNA, the CDR3 is TGTGCCAGCAGTCCGGGACTAGCGGGGCCCCCCACAGATACGCAGTATTTT. Residues: CASSPGLAGPPTDTQYF.